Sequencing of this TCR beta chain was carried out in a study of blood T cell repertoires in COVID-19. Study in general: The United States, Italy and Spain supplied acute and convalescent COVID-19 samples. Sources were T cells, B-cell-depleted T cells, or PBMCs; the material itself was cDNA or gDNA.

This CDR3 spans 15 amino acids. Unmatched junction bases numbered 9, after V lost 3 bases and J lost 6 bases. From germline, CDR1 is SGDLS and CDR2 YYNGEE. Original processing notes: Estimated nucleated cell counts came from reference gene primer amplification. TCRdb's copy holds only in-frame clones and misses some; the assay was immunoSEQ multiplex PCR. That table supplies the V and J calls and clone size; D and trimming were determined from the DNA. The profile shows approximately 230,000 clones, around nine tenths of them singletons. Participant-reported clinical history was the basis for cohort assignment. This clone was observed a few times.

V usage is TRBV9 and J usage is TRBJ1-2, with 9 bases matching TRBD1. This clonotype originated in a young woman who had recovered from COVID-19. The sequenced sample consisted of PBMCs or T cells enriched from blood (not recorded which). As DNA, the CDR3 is TGTGCCAGCAGCGCGGTAGGTGGGACAGGGAATGGCTACACCTTC. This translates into CASSAVGGTGNGYTF.